What follows are 12 T cell receptor beta chains derived from one specimen sequenced in a study of T cell responses to AZD1222 COVID-19 vaccine. Assay used: immunoSEQ multiplex PCR; TCRdb lists only in-frame clones, some missing. The sample holds some 75,000 clones, about 88% seen once. The sample here was peripheral blood, taken on day 0 of AZD1222 vaccination. The receptor set was obtained from an adult in good health.

This clone was recorded once. The chain employs TRBV18 and TRBJ1-4; no firm D call. Deletions cut 1 base from V and 0 bases from J, with 6 bases between. The CDR3 loop spans 15 amino acids. Per the germline V gene, CDR1 is KGHSH and CDR2 is LQKENI. CDR3: CASSPQSATNEKLFF. The CDR3 nucleotides read TGTGCCAGCTCACCACAGTCCGCAACTAATGAAAAACTGTTTTTT.

The chain recombines TRBV5-1 with TRBJ1-3; D perhaps matches TRBD1 (5 bases). Germline CDR1 is SGHRS and CDR2 is YFSETQ. Trimming took 1 base from V and 2 from J, leaving 13 bases between them. The length of the CDR3 is 16 residues. The CDR3 is CASSLSDSSTGNTIYF. In nucleotides, the CDR3 is TGCGCCAGCAGCTTGTCCGACAGCTCAACTGGAAACACCATATATTTT.

The J gene is TRBJ2-5, the V gene TRBV2, with D hard to call. Trimming took 5 bases from V and 2 from J, leaving 9 bases between them. The CDR3 loop spans 13 amino acids. Germline V CDR1 and CDR2: SNHLY, FYNNEI. CDR3 DNA sequence: TGTGCCAGCAGTTTGCTCCTACAAGAGACCCAGTACTTC. Translated, it gives CASSLLLQETQYF.

The genes are TRBV28 and TRBJ1-5; D is undetermined. This CDR3 is built from 16 residues. Germline V gene lookup returns CDR1 MDHEN and CDR2 SYDVKM. V gave up 5 bases and J gave up 0 bases, with 14 bases separating them. CDR3 residues: CASSDPAAGSNQPQHF. The CDR3 region has the DNA TGTGCCAGCAGTGACCCCGCCGCAGGTAGCAATCAGCCCCAGCATTTT.

The gene calls are TRBV7-9 and TRBJ2-2, with D possibly being TRBD1 or TRBD2 (6 bases each). Trimming took off 1 base at V and 4 bases at J, with 10 bases between the two ends. The V gene's germline CDR1 is SEHNR and CDR2 FQNEAQ (reference sequence). The CDR3 length is 15 residues. The CDR3 nucleotides are TGTGCCAGCAGCTTAGGTGGAGGGGGCACCGGGGAGCTGTTTTTT. This encodes CASSLGGGGTGELFF.

The CDR3 region is CASSRGVAADTQYF. CDR3 sequence (DNA): TGTGCCAGCAGCCGGGGGGTCGCGGCAGATACGCAGTATTTT. This rearrangement joins TRBV11-2 to TRBJ2-3, with 7 positions matching TRBD2. In germline, CDR1 is SGHAT, CDR2 FQNNGV. The CDR3 sequence is 14 residues long. V trimming: 5 bases; J trimming: 4 bases; junction bases outside the gene matches: 6.

The V and J genes are TRBV5-5 and TRBJ1-2; D unresolved. The CDR3 is 13 amino acids. The germline gives CDR1 SGHKS, CDR2 YYEKEE (reference sequence). V was pared by 0 bases and J by 4 bases, with 7 bases between. The CDR3 DNA is TGTGCCAGCAGCTTGGGAGACATCTATGGCTACACCTTC. Its protein product is CASSLGDIYGYTF.

Only one count was recorded for this clone. The CDR3 here is CASSLDQGHTF. The CDR3 DNA reads TGTGCCAGCAGCTTAGATCAAGGCCACACCTTC. The rearrangement uses TRBV11-2 and TRBJ1-2; D unresolved. The CDR3 covers 11 residues. Trimming stripped 0 bases from V and 12 bases from J, with 8 bases between. Germline CDR1 reads SGHAT; CDR2 reads FQNNGV.

This chain links TRBV7-8 with TRBJ2-7; possible D gene TRBD1, 5 bases. Germline V gives CDR1 SGHVS, CDR2 FQNEAQ. CDR3 length equals 15 residues. Trimming cost V 7 bases and J 3 bases, with 19 bases left between them. The CDR3 is CASTSSRSRDYEQYF. CDR3 sequence (DNA): TGTGCCAGCACCTCTAGTCGGAGCAGGGACTACGAGCAGTACTTC.

This clone was seen just once. The V call is TRBV19, the J call TRBJ2-3; TRBD2 matches at 9 bases. V lost 5 bases, J lost 4 bases, and 7 bases stayed unmatched. Germline V gene sequence: CDR1 LNHDA, CDR2 SQIVND (reference sequence). The CDR3 extends over 15 amino acids. CDR3 region: CASSSRGGWSDTQYF. In DNA, the CDR3 is TGTGCCAGTAGTTCGCGGGGGGGCTGGTCAGATACGCAGTATTTT.

The chain employs TRBV5-4 and TRBJ2-5, with D unclear. The length of the CDR3 is 13 residues. Germline V gene sequence: CDR1 SGHNT, CDR2 YYREEE (reference sequence). V was shortened by 0 bases and J by 5 bases, with 8 bases between the two germline ends. CDR3 nucleotides: TGTGCCAGCAGCTTGGGGCAGTCGGAGACCCAGTACTTC. Protein product: CASSLGQSETQYF.

This chain uses TRBV18 with TRBJ1-6; D call uncertain. In germline, CDR1 is KGHSH, CDR2 LQKENI. Trimming cost V 0 bases and J 9 bases, with 12 bases left between them. The CDR3 covers 15 residues. In nucleotides, the CDR3 is TGTGCCAGCTCACCACCGTCAGGCTCCTCTTCACCCCTCCACTTT. Translating gives CASSPPSGSSSPLHF.